These 25 T cell receptor beta chains originate from one sample sequenced in a study of T-cell memory formation after mild COVID-19. TCRdb ran MiXCR on the 5' RACE reads and lists one entry per CDR3 protein. The sample shows roughly 510,000 distinct CDR3 sequences, 15% to 20% of them seen only once. The specimen was PBMCs or a T cell subset sorted from them (not recorded which). Receptors were obtained from an adult woman who had mild COVID-19 (a few samples of this study predate the infection). Cell type and time point are not known.

The CDR3 sequence is CASSPQLRGSTDTQYF. CDR3 sequence (DNA): TGCGCCAGCAGCCCACAACTGCGCGGTAGCACAGATACGCAGTATTTT. The chain joins TRBV4-3 to TRBJ2-3; D is unclear. Germline V gives CDR1 LGHNA, CDR2 YSLEER. The CDR3 has 16 amino acids. V lost 4 bases, J lost 0 bases, and 14 bases lay in between.

This clonotype has just a few counts. This chain joins TRBV20-1 and TRBJ2-7; TRBD1 matches 8 bases. The germline gives CDR1 DFQATT, CDR2 SNEGSKA (reference sequence). This CDR3 contains 23 residues. After removal of 6 bases from V and 0 bases from J, the junction contained 34 bases not matched to a gene. CDR3 nucleotide sequence: TGCAGTGCCCACGGGCGGGCAGGGGGCTTAGTCGAACACTTTGCCGTAAGCTCCTACGAGCAGTACTTC. Translation: CSAHGRAGGLVEHFAVSSYEQYF.

This chain connects TRBV29-1 to TRBJ2-7; no definite D call. The CDR3 extends over 14 amino acids. Germline CDR1 reads SQVTM; CDR2 reads ANQGSEA. The V end was cut by 0 bases, the J end by 0 bases, with 9 bases between. DNA of the CDR3: TGCAGCGTTGAAGATACCTCGAGCTCCTACGAGCAGTACTTC. It yields the protein CSVEDTSSSYEQYF.

V is TRBV29-1 and J is TRBJ1-2, with 10 bases lining up with TRBD1. J gave up 5 bases and V 5 bases, and 8 bases lay outside the gene matches. The V gene's germline CDR1 is SQVTM and CDR2 ANQGSEA. This CDR3 comprises 14 residues. CDR3 sequence: CSVFAGTGAYGYTF. As DNA, the CDR3 is TGCAGCGTTTTCGCCGGGACAGGGGCTTATGGCTACACCTTC.

This chain links TRBV3-1 with TRBJ2-2; D is possibly TRBD1 or TRBD2 (5 bases each). Looked up from germline, CDR1 is LGHDT and CDR2 is YNNKEL (reference sequence). V was cut by 1 base and J by 6 bases, with 15 bases left in between. The CDR3 sequence is 16 residues long. The CDR3 DNA follows: TGTGCCAGCAGCCAAGCACCGGCCGGGACCCCCGGGGAGCTGTTTTTT. Translating gives CASSQAPAGTPGELFF. The full variable domain, rest sourced from reference TRBV3-1 and TRBJ2-2, is DTAVSQTPKYLVTQMGNDKSIKCEQNLGHDTMYWYKQDSKKFLKIMFSYNNKELIINETVPNRFSPKSPDKAHLNLHINSLELGDSAVYFCASSQAPAGTPGELFFGEGSRLTVL.

This clonotype was observed a handful of times. The genes are TRBV5-6 and TRBJ2-1, with TRBD2 identical over 8 bases. CDR1 SGHDT and CDR2 YYEEEE come from the germline V gene. V lost 1 base to trimming and J lost 0 bases; unmatched junction nucleotides: 3. The CDR3 has 16 residues. The CDR3, as DNA: TGTGCCAGCAGCTTGAATAGCGGGGTCTCCTACAATGAGCAGTTCTTC. It specifies CASSLNSGVSYNEQFF.

This clonotype was counted between two and nine times. The chain couples TRBV24-1 to TRBJ1-3; D unresolved. Germline-derived CDR1 and CDR2 are KGHDR and SFDVKD. Trimming removed 7 bases at V and 0 bases at J, with 15 bases between. The CDR3 has 16 amino acids. The CDR3 DNA is TGTGCCACCAGAGAGTCCGGACCGGACTCTGGAAACACCATATATTTT. The encoded protein is CATRESGPDSGNTIYF.

The chain links TRBV5-1 to TRBJ1-6, with a possible D match to TRBD1 (5 bases). V was trimmed by 0 bases and J by 9 bases, leaving 13 bases between them. The CDR3 contains 15 residues. Germline values: CDR1 SGHRS, CDR2 YFSETQ. CDR3 protein: CASSLDGGFGSPLHF. CDR3 bases: TGCGCCAGCAGCTTGGACGGGGGATTCGGTTCACCCCTCCACTTT.

This clonotype turned up a few times. This chain links TRBV5-5 with TRBJ1-6; D is uncertain. Germline V gene sequence: CDR1 SGHKS, CDR2 YYEKEE (reference sequence). Trimming removed 0 bases from V and 11 bases from J, with 9 bases in between. The CDR3 covers 13 residues. CDR3 sequence: CASSLEISAPLHF. The DNA for the CDR3 is TGTGCCAGCAGCTTGGAGATTTCGGCACCCCTCCACTTT.

This clonotype was detected only a few times. CDR3 protein: CASSYDAGGTDTQYF. The CDR3 nucleotides are TGTGCCAGCAGTTACGATGCGGGAGGCACAGATACGCAGTATTTT. The chain joins TRBV6-5 to TRBJ2-3, with 7 bases that match TRBD2. Germline V gene sequence: CDR1 MNHEY, CDR2 SVGAGI. This CDR3 has 15 residues. J gave up 1 base and V 2 bases, and 3 bases lay outside the gene matches.

This clonotype came up a few times. The J gene is TRBJ2-5, the V gene TRBV5-6; 8 bases are shared with TRBD2. The CDR3 spans 15 residues. V was pared by 3 bases and J by 4 bases, with 8 bases of the junction left unmatched. CDR1 SGHDT and CDR2 YYEEEE come from the germline V gene. The chain's CDR3 is CASSSIAGRGETQYF. Here the CDR3 DNA reads TGTGCCAGCAGCTCAATAGCGGGGCGCGGAGAGACCCAGTACTTC.

This chain connects TRBV7-3 to TRBJ2-5; possible D gene TRBD2, 5 bases. The V gene's germline CDR1 is SGHTA and CDR2 FQGTGA. The CDR3 runs to 15 residues. Between the trimmed V and J ends, which lost 2 bases and 1 base, there was a span of 11 bases. CDR3 region: CASSLSSGPQETQYF. CDR3 DNA: TGTGCCAGCAGCTTATCCAGCGGACCCCAAGAGACCCAGTACTTC.

The V call is TRBV7-9, the J call TRBJ1-2, with D perhaps matching TRBD1 (5 bases). Germline V lookup: CDR1 SEHNR, CDR2 FQNEAQ (reference sequence). The CDR3 is 13 amino acids. V lost 4 bases and J 3 bases, leaving 9 bases between the germline ends. The CDR3 nucleotides are TGTGCCAGCAGCTCGGGGCCTGACTATGGCTACACCTTC. Translation: CASSSGPDYGYTF.

The chain employs TRBV6-5 and TRBJ2-2, with 7 bases identical to TRBD1. V gave up 6 bases and J gave up 5 bases; unmatched junction bases: 6. The CDR3 sequence is 14 residues long. CDR1 is MNHEY, CDR2 SVGAGI, per germline. The CDR3 DNA sequence: TGTGCCAGCAGGAACAGGGGCATGACCGGGGAGCTGTTTTTT. Amino acids: CASRNRGMTGELFF.

The chain joins TRBV6-1 to TRBJ1-2; D remains ambiguous. Trimming took off 7 bases at V and 3 bases at J, with 12 bases between the two ends. From germline, CDR1 is MNHNS and CDR2 SASEGT. This CDR3 has 13 amino acids. This CDR3 reads CASTLSADYGYTF. The CDR3 coding sequence is TGTGCCAGCACCCTATCGGCGGACTATGGCTACACCTTC.

The chain combines TRBV20-1 with TRBJ1-4; no definite D call. The CDR3 spans 14 residues. Germline loops: CDR1 DFQATT, CDR2 SNEGSKA (reference sequence). V was clipped by 2 bases and J by 8 bases, with 15 bases between them. As DNA, the CDR3 is TGCAGTGCTAGAACTGCGATCGGAGTCGAAAAACTGTTTTTT. Its protein is CSARTAIGVEKLFF.

This CDR3 reads CASRLRGLAGEFF. In nucleotides, the CDR3 is TGTGCCAGCCGTCTACGGGGACTAGCGGGAGAGTTTTTT. The chain joins TRBV2 to TRBJ2-2; 14 positions match TRBD2. V dropped 8 bases and J dropped 16; count of bases not matched to a gene: 9. Looked up from germline, CDR1 is SNHLY and CDR2 is FYNNEI. This CDR3 has 13 residues.

The chain combines TRBV4-2 with TRBJ2-7; D not certain. The CDR3 is made up of 15 amino acids. Germline V CDR1 and CDR2: LGHNA, YNFKEQ. Trimming took 0 bases from V and 3 from J, leaving 12 bases between them. Here the CDR3 reads CASSQERSEYYEQYF. The CDR3 DNA reads as TGTGCCAGCAGCCAAGAAAGGTCGGAGTACTACGAGCAGTACTTC.

This clonotype appeared a few times. The chain combines TRBV7-8 with TRBJ1-1, with a weak D call TRBD1 (6 bases). Germline values: CDR1 SGHVS, CDR2 FQNEAQ. V was trimmed by 2 bases and J by 0 bases, leaving 19 bases between them. There are 18 residues in the CDR3. This chain's CDR3 is CASSLSRRGSPLNTEAFF. The CDR3 nucleotides read TGTGCCAGCAGCTTATCCCGCAGGGGTTCTCCCCTGAACACTGAAGCTTTCTTT.

The V and J genes are TRBV11-2 and TRBJ2-1, with 13 bases that match TRBD2. V lost 5 bases to trimming and J lost 8 bases; unmatched junction nucleotides: 6. Germline loops: CDR1 SGHAT, CDR2 FQNNGV. The length of the CDR3 is 15 residues. The CDR3 DNA is TGTGCCAGCAGCATTACTAGCGGGAGGGCCTATGAGCAGTTCTTC. It yields the protein CASSITSGRAYEQFF.

The chain joins TRBV29-1 to TRBJ2-3, with 8 bases lining up with TRBD2. CDR3 length equals 13 residues. J was trimmed by 3 bases and V by 7 bases; bases with no gene match: 6. From germline, CDR1 is SQVTM and CDR2 ANQGSEA. The CDR3 reads CSAPGGATDTQYF. The CDR3 DNA follows: TGCAGCGCCCCGGGAGGGGCAACAGATACGCAGTATTTT.

Ten or more counts support this clonotype. V is TRBV9 and J is TRBJ1-6, with D hard to call. The V end lost 0 bases, the J end lost 6 bases, and 25 bases lay between the germline ends. CDR3 length equals 20 residues. Germline values: CDR1 SGDLS, CDR2 YYNGEE. CDR3 residues: CASSVAPYTRYSTLNSPLHF. DNA of the CDR3: TGTGCCAGCAGCGTAGCTCCATACACACGATACAGCACTCTTAATTCACCCCTCCACTTT.

V is TRBV27 and J is TRBJ2-5; 8 nucleotides agree with TRBD1. V shed 5 bases, J shed 7 bases, and the junction held 6 bases outside the gene matches. The CDR3 loop spans 13 amino acids. The germline V gene has CDR1 MNHEY and CDR2 SMNVEV (reference sequence). The CDR3 loop reads CASSTQGVGTQYF. The CDR3 nucleotides read TGTGCCAGCAGTACACAGGGGGTGGGGACCCAGTACTTC.

This chain joins TRBV12-3 or TRBV12-4 and TRBJ1-1, with D hard to call. V lost 5 bases, J lost 3 bases, and 13 bases lay in between. The CDR3 covers 14 residues. CDR3 amino acids: CASSPHDKYTEAFF. CDR3 DNA: TGTGCCAGCAGTCCTCACGACAAGTACACTGAAGCTTTCTTT.

This clonotype was counted a single time. This chain connects TRBV6-4 to TRBJ2-7; D possibly corresponds to TRBD2 (5 bases). Germline CDR1 reads MRHNA; CDR2 reads SNTAGT. The CDR3 is 15 amino acids. V was trimmed by 2 bases and J by 2 bases, leaving 13 bases between them. As DNA, the CDR3 is TGTGCCAGCAGTGACCCGGCGGGCCGAGCCTACGAGCAGTACTTC. Amino acids: CASSDPAGRAYEQYF.